What follows are 11 T cell receptor beta chains derived from one specimen sequenced in a study of blood T cell repertoires in COVID-19. Sequencing used immunoSEQ multiplex PCR; TCRdb keeps in-frame clones, though not all of them. This sample has over 200,000 clones, with 80% to 90% found just once. Input material: PBMCs or T cells enriched from blood (not recorded which). All receptors derive from a woman aged 25 to 45 who had been exposed to COVID-19.

J is TRBJ1-3 and V is TRBV14; 8 nucleotides match TRBD1. The CDR3 totals 16 residues. Trimming cost V 1 base and J 4 bases; bases outside gene matches: 6. The germline V gene has CDR1 SGHDN and CDR2 FVKESK. The CDR3 DNA reads TGTGCCAGCAGCCAAGCCCTCGGGACAGGAGGAAACACCATATATTTT. Its translation: CASSQALGTGGNTIYF.

The chain recombines TRBV3-1 (or the pseudogene TRBV3-2) with TRBJ2-7, with 12 bases lining up with TRBD2. Trimming took 5 bases from V and 5 from J; bases not matched to a gene: 7. There are 15 residues in the CDR3. The germline V gene has CDR1 LGHDT and CDR2 YNNKEL (reference sequence). The CDR3 bases are TGTGCCAGCAGCGCTAGCGGGAGGGCCATCGACGAGCAGTACTTC. This sequence encodes CASSASGRAIDEQYF.

This clone was counted a single time. This chain connects TRBV5-1 to TRBJ2-4; no reliable D call. This CDR3 comprises 14 residues. In germline, CDR1 is SGHRS, CDR2 YFSETQ. Between the trimmed V and J ends, which lost 0 bases and 7 bases, there was a span of 11 bases. Here the CDR3 reads CASSLAVFRNIQYF. The CDR3 DNA is TGCGCCAGCAGCTTGGCCGTTTTCAGGAACATTCAGTACTTC.

CDR3 loop: CASRAGPQETQYF. The CDR3 coding sequence is TGTGCCAGCAGGGCGGGTCCCCAAGAGACCCAGTACTTC. This chain joins TRBV6-5 and TRBJ2-5; possibly TRBD2 for D (5 bases). Trimming left V 6 bases short and J 1 base short, with 9 bases between. CDR3 length equals 13 residues. The V gene's germline CDR1 is MNHEY and CDR2 SVGAGI.

This chain uses TRBV24-1 with TRBJ1-1; 7 nucleotides line up with TRBD1. CDR1 and CDR2 from the germline V gene are KGHDR and SFDVKD. CDR3 size: 15 residues. Trimming cost V 3 bases and J 5 bases; bases outside gene matches: 8. CDR3 sequence: CATSDAQGMGTEAFF. In DNA form, the CDR3 reads TGTGCCACCAGTGATGCACAGGGGATGGGAACTGAAGCTTTCTTT.

The gene calls are TRBV18 and TRBJ2-1; 8 positions match TRBD1. Germline V lookup: CDR1 KGHSH, CDR2 LQKENI. The CDR3 is 16 residues long. Trimming at V came to 4 bases and at J to 9 bases, leaving 14 bases not matched to a gene. CDR3 sequence reads: CASSRPSGTGRGEQFF. In nucleotides, the CDR3 is TGTGCCAGCTCACGGCCTTCGGGGACAGGCAGGGGTGAGCAGTTCTTC. Combining the CDR3 with reference TRBV18 and TRBJ2-1 gives the whole variable domain NAGVMQNPRHLVRRRGQEARLRCSPMKGHSHVYWYRQLPEEGLKFMVYLQKENIIDESGMPKERFSAEFPKEGPSILRIQQVVRGDSAAYFCASSRPSGTGRGEQFFGPGTRLTVL.

This clone occurred a few times. This chain uses TRBV29-1 with TRBJ1-2; the match to TRBD1 covers 7 bases. The junction had 7 bases not matched to a gene; V was cut back by 7 bases and J by 8 bases. The germline V gene encodes CDR1 SQVTM and CDR2 ANQGSEA. This CDR3 has 11 amino acids. CDR3 loop: CSGQGADGYTF. In nucleotides, the CDR3 is TGCAGCGGACAGGGAGCTGACGGCTACACCTTC.

The V and J genes are TRBV9 and TRBJ1-1; D is unresolved. The CDR3 has 14 residues. V was clipped by 3 bases and J by 4 bases, with 13 bases between them. CDR1 and CDR2 (germline): SGDLS, YYNGEE. The CDR3 DNA sequence: TGTGCCAGCAGCGCCAATTCCGCAGTCACTGAAGCTTTCTTT. It encodes CASSANSAVTEAFF.

The genes are TRBV5-1 and TRBJ2-2, with TRBD2 identical over 13 bases. Germline V gene data show CDR1 as SGHRS and CDR2 as YFSETQ. After removal of 2 bases from V and 2 bases from J, the junction contained 9 bases not matched to a gene. The CDR3 runs 19 residues. The CDR3 DNA sequence: TGCGCCAGCAGCTTCCCAAGACTAGCGGGAGGCCAAAACACCGGGGAGCTGTTTTTT. This gives the protein CASSFPRLAGGQNTGELFF.

V is TRBV10-1 and J is TRBJ1-3, with no clear D. CDR1 and CDR2 from the germline V gene are WNHNN and SYGVQD (reference sequence). The CDR3 extends over 15 amino acids. V was clipped by 0 bases and J by 0 bases, with 6 bases between them. The CDR3 coding sequence is TGCGCCAGCAGTGAGTCGTCCTACTCTGGAAACACCATATATTTT. It encodes CASSESSYSGNTIYF.

This chain uses TRBV2 with TRBJ2-3; D is possibly TRBD2 (6 bases). CDR1 is SNHLY and CDR2 is FYNNEI in the germline V gene. The V end lost 2 bases, the J end lost 3 bases, and 12 bases lay between the germline ends. This CDR3 is built from 15 residues. This chain's CDR3 is CASSEPGVRTDTQYF. CDR3 DNA: TGTGCCAGCAGTGAACCGGGGGTAAGGACAGATACGCAGTATTTT.